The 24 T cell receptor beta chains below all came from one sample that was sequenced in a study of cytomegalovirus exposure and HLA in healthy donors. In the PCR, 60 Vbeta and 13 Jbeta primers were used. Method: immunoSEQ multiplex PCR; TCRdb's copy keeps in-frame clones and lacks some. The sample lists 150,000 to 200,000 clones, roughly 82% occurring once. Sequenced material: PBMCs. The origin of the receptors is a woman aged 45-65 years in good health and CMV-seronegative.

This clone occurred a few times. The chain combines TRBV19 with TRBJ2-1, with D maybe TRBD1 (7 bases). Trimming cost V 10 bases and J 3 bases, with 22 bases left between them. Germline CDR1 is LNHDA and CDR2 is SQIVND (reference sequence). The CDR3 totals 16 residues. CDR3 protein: CATSSRGEKSYNEQFF. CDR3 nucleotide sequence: TGTGCCACCTCAAGCAGGGGGGAGAAAAGCTACAATGAGCAGTTCTTC.

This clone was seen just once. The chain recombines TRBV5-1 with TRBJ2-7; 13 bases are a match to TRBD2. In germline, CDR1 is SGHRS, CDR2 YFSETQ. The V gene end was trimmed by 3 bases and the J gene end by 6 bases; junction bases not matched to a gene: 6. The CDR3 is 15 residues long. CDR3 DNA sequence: TGCGCCAGCAGCTCGGGACTAGCGGGGCCTTCCGAGCAGTACTTC. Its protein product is CASSSGLAGPSEQYF.

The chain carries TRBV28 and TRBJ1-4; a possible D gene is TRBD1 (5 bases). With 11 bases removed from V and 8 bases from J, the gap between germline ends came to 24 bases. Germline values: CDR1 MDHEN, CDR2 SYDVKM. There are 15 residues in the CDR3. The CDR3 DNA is TGTGCCTCCGGAAGGGGAAAAAAACATGTAGAAAAACTGTTTTTT. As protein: CASGRGKKHVEKLFF.

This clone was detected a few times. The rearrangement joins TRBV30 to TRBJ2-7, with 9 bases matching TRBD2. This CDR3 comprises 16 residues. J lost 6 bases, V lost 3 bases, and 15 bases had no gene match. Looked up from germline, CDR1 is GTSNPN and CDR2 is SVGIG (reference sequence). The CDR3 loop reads CAWRTGIAGALGEQYF. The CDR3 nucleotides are TGTGCCTGGAGAACCGGGATAGCGGGAGCCCTTGGCGAGCAGTACTTC.

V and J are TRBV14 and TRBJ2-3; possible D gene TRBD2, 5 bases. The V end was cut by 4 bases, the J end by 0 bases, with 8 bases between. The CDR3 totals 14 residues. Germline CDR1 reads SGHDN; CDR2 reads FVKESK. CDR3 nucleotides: TGTGCCAGCAGCCCACTAGGTAGCACAGATACGCAGTATTTT. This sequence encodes CASSPLGSTDTQYF. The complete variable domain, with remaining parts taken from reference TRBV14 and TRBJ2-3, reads EAGVTQFPSHSVIEKGQTVTLRCDPISGHDNLYWYRRVMGKEIKFLLHFVKESKQDESGMPNNRFLAERTGGTYSTLKVQPAELEDSGVYFCASSPLGSTDTQYFGPGTRLTVL.

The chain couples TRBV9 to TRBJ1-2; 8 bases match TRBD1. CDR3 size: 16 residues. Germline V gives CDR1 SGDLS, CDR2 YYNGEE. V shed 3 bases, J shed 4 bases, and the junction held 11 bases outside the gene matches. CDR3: CASSAHSTGEGYGYTF. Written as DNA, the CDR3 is TGTGCCAGCAGCGCCCACTCGACAGGGGAGGGCTATGGCTACACCTTC.

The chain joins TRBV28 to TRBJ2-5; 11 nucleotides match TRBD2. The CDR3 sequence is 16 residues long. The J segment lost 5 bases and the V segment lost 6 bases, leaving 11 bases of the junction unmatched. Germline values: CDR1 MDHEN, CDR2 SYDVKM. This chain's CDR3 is CASSSLSGGAWETQYF. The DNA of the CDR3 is TGTGCCAGCAGCTCTCTTAGCGGGGGGGCGTGGGAGACCCAGTACTTC.

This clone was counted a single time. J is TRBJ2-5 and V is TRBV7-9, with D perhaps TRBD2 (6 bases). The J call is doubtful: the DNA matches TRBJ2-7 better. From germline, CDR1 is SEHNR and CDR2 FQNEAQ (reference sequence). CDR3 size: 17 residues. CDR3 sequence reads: CASSERGGKGFLSEQYF. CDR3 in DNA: TGTGCCAGCAGCGAGAGAGGAGGGAAAGGGTTTCTAAGCGAGCAGTACTTC.

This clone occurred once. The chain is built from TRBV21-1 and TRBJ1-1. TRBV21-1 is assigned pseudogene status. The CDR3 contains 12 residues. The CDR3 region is CASCGKGTEAFF. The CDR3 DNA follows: TGTGCCAGCTGCGGGAAGGGTACTGAAGCTTTCTTT.

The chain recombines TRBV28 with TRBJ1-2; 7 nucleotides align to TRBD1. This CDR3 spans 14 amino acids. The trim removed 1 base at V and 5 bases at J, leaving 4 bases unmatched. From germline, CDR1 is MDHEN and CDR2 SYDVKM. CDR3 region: CASSLLGTVYGYTF. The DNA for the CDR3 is TGTGCCAGCAGTTTATTAGGGACAGTTTATGGCTACACCTTC.

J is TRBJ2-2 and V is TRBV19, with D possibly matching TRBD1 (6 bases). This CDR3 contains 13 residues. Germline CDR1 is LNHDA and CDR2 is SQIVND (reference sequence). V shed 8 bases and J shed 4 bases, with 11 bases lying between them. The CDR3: CASHDRPTGELFF. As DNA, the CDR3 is TGTGCCAGTCACGACAGGCCCACCGGGGAGCTGTTTTTT.

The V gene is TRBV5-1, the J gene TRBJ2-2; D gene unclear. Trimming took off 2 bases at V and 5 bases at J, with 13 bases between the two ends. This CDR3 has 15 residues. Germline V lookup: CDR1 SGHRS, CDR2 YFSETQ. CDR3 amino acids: CASSLTLGETGELFF. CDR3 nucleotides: TGCGCCAGCAGCTTAACCCTAGGAGAGACCGGGGAGCTGTTTTTT.

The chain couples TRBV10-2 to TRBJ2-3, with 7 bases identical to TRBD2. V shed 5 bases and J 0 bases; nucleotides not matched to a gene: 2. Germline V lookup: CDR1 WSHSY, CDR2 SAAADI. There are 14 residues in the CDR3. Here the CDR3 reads CASSSGASTDTQYF. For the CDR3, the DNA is TGCGCCAGCAGTAGCGGGGCTAGCACAGATACGCAGTATTTT.

The CDR3 DNA sequence: TGTGCCAGCAGCCGCTATAGCGGGGTAGCCAAAAACATTCAGTACTTC. Its translation is CASSRYSGVAKNIQYF. The chain is built from TRBV28 and TRBJ2-4, with TRBD2 identical over 8 bases. The CDR3 has 16 amino acids. Unmatched junction bases numbered 7, after V lost 6 bases and J lost 0 bases. The germline V gene encodes CDR1 MDHEN and CDR2 SYDVKM. The variable domain in full, with the rest retrieved from reference TRBV28 and TRBJ2-4, is DVKVTQSSRYLVKRTGEKVFLECVQDMDHENMFWYRQDPGLGLRLIYFSYDVKMKEKGDIPEGYSVSREKKERFSLILESASTNQTSMYLCASSRYSGVAKNIQYFGAGTRLSVL.

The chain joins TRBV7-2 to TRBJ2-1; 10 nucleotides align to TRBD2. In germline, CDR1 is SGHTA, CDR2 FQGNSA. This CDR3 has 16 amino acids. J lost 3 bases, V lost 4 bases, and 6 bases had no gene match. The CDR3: CASSYQRGGFYNEQFF. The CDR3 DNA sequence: TGTGCCAGCAGCTACCAGCGGGGGGGCTTCTACAATGAGCAGTTCTTC.

CDR3 amino acids: CASSLMLGQGVSYEQYF. As DNA, the CDR3 is TGCGCCAGCAGCTTGATGTTGGGGCAGGGGGTTTCCTACGAGCAGTACTTC. This chain connects TRBV5-1 to TRBJ2-7; TRBD1 agrees at 7 bases. V trimming: 1 base; J trimming: 1 base; junction bases outside the gene matches: 11. This CDR3 comprises 17 residues. The germline V gene has CDR1 SGHRS and CDR2 YFSETQ.

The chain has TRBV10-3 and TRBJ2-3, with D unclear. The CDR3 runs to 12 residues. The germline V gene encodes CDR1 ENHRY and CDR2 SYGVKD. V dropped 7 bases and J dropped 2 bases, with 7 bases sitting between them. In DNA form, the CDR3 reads TGTGCCATCACAGACTTCACAGATACGCAGTATTTT. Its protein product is CAITDFTDTQYF.

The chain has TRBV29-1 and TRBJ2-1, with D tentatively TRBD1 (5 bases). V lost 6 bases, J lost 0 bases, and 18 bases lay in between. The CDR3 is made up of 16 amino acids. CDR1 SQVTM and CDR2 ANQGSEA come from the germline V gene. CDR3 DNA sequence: TGCAGCGTCCGTGAAGGGGCCGGGTCCTCCTACAATGAGCAGTTCTTC. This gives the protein CSVREGAGSSYNEQFF.

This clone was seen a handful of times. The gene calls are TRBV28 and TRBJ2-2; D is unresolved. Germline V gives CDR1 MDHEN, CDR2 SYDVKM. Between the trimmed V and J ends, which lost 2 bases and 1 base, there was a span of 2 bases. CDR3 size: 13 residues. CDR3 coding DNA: TGTGCCAGCAGTTTACAGAACACCGGGGAGCTGTTTTTT. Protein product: CASSLQNTGELFF.

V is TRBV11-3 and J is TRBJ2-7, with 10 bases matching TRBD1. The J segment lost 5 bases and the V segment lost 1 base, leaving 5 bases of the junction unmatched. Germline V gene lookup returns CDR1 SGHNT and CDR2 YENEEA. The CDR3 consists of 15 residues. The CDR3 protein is CASSLGDRGYDEQYF. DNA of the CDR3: TGTGCCAGCAGCTTAGGGGACAGGGGTTACGACGAGCAGTACTTC.

CDR3 region: CAIRLVGGETQYF. The CDR3, as DNA: TGTGCCATTCGTCTAGTAGGCGGAGAGACCCAGTACTTC. The J gene is TRBJ2-5, the V gene TRBV2; D not certain. V was cut by 10 bases and J by 4 bases, with 16 bases left in between. Germline lookup yields CDR1 SNHLY and CDR2 FYNNEI. This CDR3 spans 13 amino acids.

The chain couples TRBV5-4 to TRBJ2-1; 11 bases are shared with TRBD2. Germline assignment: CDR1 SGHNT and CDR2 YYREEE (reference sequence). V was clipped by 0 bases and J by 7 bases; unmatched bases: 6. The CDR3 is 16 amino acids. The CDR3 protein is CASSLDSGRAGNEQFF. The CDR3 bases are TGTGCCAGCAGCTTGGATAGCGGGAGGGCCGGTAATGAGCAGTTCTTC. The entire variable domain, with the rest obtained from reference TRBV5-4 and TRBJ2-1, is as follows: ETGVTQSPTHLIKTRGQQVTLRCSSQSGHNTVSWYQQALGQGPQFIFQYYREEENGRGNFPPRFSGLQFPNYSSELNVNALELDDSALYLCASSLDSGRAGNEQFFGPGTRLTVL.

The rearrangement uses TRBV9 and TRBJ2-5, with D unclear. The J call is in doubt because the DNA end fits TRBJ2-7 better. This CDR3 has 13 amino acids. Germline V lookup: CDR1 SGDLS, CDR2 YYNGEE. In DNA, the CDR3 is TGTGCCAGCAGCCCGCGAGACTCCTACGAGCAGTACTTC. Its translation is CASSPRDSYEQYF.

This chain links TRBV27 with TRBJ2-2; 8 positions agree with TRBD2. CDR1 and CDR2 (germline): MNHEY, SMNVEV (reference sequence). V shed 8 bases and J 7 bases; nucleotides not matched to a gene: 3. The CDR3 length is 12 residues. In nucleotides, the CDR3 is TGTGCCAGCGGACTAGCTTTCGGGGAGCTGTTTTTT. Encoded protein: CASGLAFGELFF.